The T cell receptor (beta chain) under discussion was sequenced for a study of T-cell reconstitution after alpha-beta-depleted transplantation in children. Study results and limitations: The high TCRbeta diversity at day 60 in some patients came from surviving recipient T cells and thymic progenitors.

Unique molecular identifiers tagged the TCRbeta library. TCRdb used MiXCR to reprocess the PCR reads, holding one entry per CDR3 protein. Counted here are under 850,000 distinct CDR3 sequences, 13% occurring once; the ten biggest clones make up roughly 0.77%. In this sample, this clonotype turned up many times. What it recognizes is unknown. After removal of 5 bases from V and 4 bases from J, the junction contained 4 bases not matched to a gene. CDR1 is SGHTA and CDR2 is FQGTGA in the germline V gene. The CDR3 sequence is 14 residues long. The chain is built from TRBV7-3 and TRBJ1-2; 10 nucleotides agree with TRBD1. This TCR derives from a girl aged 2-9 years with congenital amegakaryocytic thrombocytopenia, due to receive a stem cell transplant. The sequenced sample was PBMCs, obtained before TCRalphabeta/CD19-depleted stem cell transplant. CDR3 sequence (DNA): TGTGCCAGCAGCCGGACAGGGGGACTCTATGGCTACACCTTC. This translates into CASSRTGGLYGYTF.